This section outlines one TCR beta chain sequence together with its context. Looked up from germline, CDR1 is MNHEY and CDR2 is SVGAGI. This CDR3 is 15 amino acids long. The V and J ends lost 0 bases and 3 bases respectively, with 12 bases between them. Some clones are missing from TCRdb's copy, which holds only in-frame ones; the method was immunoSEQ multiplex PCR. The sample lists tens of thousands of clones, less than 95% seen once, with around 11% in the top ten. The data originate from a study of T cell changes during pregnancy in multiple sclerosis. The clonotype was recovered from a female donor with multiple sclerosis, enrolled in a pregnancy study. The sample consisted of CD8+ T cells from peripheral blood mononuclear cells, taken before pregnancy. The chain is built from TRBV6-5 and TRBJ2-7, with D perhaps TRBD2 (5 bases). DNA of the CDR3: TGTGCCAGCAGTTACTCGGTGGACGGGGTCTACGAGCAGTACTTC. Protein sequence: CASSYSVDGVYEQYF.